The 30 T cell receptor beta chains given below trace back to one sample, sequenced in a study of T cells in Graves' hyperthyroidism and ophthalmopathy. Amplification yielded TCR beta CDR3 regions, with RNA transcripts as the source. Carried out on the TCR CDR3, a first-round RT-PCR used the HTBI primer set. MiXCR was run by TCRdb on the multiplex PCR reads, yielding one entry per CDR3 protein. The sample has 550,000 to 600,000 distinct CDR3 sequences, approximately 15% seen once. Material: blood. The receptors shown here come from a woman under 30 with Graves' ophthalmopathy.

In its sample, this clonotype was seen many times. The chain couples TRBV6-6 to TRBJ2-2, with 12 bases aligning to TRBD2. CDR1 is MNHNY and CDR2 is SVGAGI in the germline V gene (reference sequence). The V gene end was trimmed by 0 bases and the J gene end by 7 bases; junction bases not matched to a gene: 3. CDR3 length: 16 amino acids. The CDR3 loop reads CASSYSLAGGYGELFF. CDR3 DNA: TGTGCCAGCAGTTACTCACTAGCGGGAGGCTACGGGGAGCTGTTTTTT.

There are many counts of this clonotype. This chain uses TRBV12-3 or TRBV12-4 with TRBJ2-6, with 11 bases matching TRBD1. Losses at the gene ends were 5 bases for V and 0 bases for J; bases not matched to a gene: 3. This CDR3 has 17 residues. The CDR3 DNA is TGTGCCAGCAGTCGGACAGGGGGCCCCTCTGGGGCCAACGTCCTGACTTTC. Amino acid sequence: CASSRTGGPSGANVLTF.

Many counts were recorded for this clonotype. This chain uses TRBV28 with TRBJ1-5; D uncertain. Germline values: CDR1 MDHEN, CDR2 SYDVKM. This CDR3 contains 15 residues. V lost 7 bases to trimming and J lost 5 bases, with 18 bases between them. The CDR3 DNA follows: TGTGCCAGCACCGTCGGACGGCACTCTGATCAGCCCCAGCATTTT. Its translation: CASTVGRHSDQPQHF.

This clonotype was counted only a few times. This chain links TRBV19 with TRBJ2-1; 7 bases map to TRBD1. There are 16 residues in the CDR3. Germline CDR1 reads LNHDA; CDR2 reads SQIVND (reference sequence). V gave up 5 bases and J gave up 5 bases; unmatched junction bases: 12. CDR3 residues: CASSSQGNTGDNEQFF. CDR3 coding DNA: TGTGCCAGTAGTTCACAGGGGAATACAGGGGACAATGAGCAGTTCTTC.

This clonotype was recorded at least ten times. V usage is TRBV6-2 or TRBV6-3 and J usage is TRBJ2-3, with D possibly being TRBD1 or TRBD2 (6 bases each). V shed 0 bases and J shed 4 bases, with 17 bases lying between them. The germline V gene has CDR1 MNHEY and CDR2 SVGEGT. This CDR3 contains 17 residues. The CDR3 loop reads CASSYSITTGAPDTQYF. CDR3 sequence (DNA): TGTGCCAGCAGTTACTCGATAACGACGGGGGCCCCAGATACGCAGTATTTT.

This sequence joins TRBV12-5 and TRBJ2-2, with 10 bases that match TRBD1. CDR1 is LGHNT, CDR2 FRNRAP, per germline. With V trimmed by 10 bases and J by 6 bases, 8 bases remained unmatched. This CDR3 has 14 residues. The CDR3 loop reads CATQPGTGAGELFF. The CDR3 DNA reads as TGTGCTACCCAGCCTGGGACAGGGGCCGGGGAGCTGTTTTTT.

This clonotype was counted many times. The rearrangement joins TRBV7-9 to TRBJ2-5; D gene unclear. CDR1 and CDR2 (germline): SEHNR, FQNEAQ (reference sequence). Trimming left V 3 bases short and J 5 bases short, with 7 bases between. The CDR3 has 12 residues. Written as DNA, the CDR3 is TGTGCCAGCAGCTTGGATGTTGAGACCCAGTACTTC. Translated: CASSLDVETQYF.

This clonotype has at least ten counts. The chain has TRBV20-1 and TRBJ1-1, with D tentatively TRBD1 (5 bases). Looked up from germline, CDR1 is DFQATT and CDR2 is SNEGSKA (reference sequence). CDR3 length: 16 amino acids. V was shortened by 0 bases and J by 0 bases, with 14 bases between the two germline ends. The CDR3 loop is CSARDNTRQLNTEAFF. The CDR3 coding sequence is TGCAGTGCTAGAGATAATACGCGACAGTTGAACACTGAAGCTTTCTTT.

This clonotype appeared many times. The J gene is TRBJ2-1, the V gene TRBV29-1, with 7 bases fitting TRBD2. After removal of 1 base from V and 8 bases from J, the junction contained 8 bases not matched to a gene. The germline CDR1 and CDR2 sequences are SQVTM and ANQGSEA. CDR3 length equals 14 residues. CDR3 DNA sequence: TGCAGCGTTGAAGGGTGGGAGGGCCAGGATGAGCAGTTCTTC. It encodes CSVEGWEGQDEQFF.

Note on this clonotype: A much bigger clone sits one base away, suggesting this may be a read error. V is TRBV18 and J is TRBJ2-7; 7 bases fit TRBD1. CDR1 is KGHSH and CDR2 is LQKENI in the germline V gene. The CDR3 consists of 13 residues. CDR3 in amino acids: CASSPGTEYEQHF. The CDR3 coding sequence is TGTGCCAGCTCACCTGGGACAGAATACGAGCAGCACTTC.

This clonotype has ten or more counts. The rearrangement uses TRBV29-1 and TRBJ1-2, with D uncertain. CDR3 length equals 11 residues. Germline V gene lookup returns CDR1 SQVTM and CDR2 ANQGSEA. Trimming shortened V by 6 bases and J by 2 bases, and 7 bases separated the two germline ends. CDR3 in amino acids: CSVVLNYGYTF. The CDR3, as DNA: TGCAGCGTGGTACTGAACTATGGCTACACCTTC.

The table lists this clonotype with many counts. The chain carries TRBV20-1 and TRBJ2-1; D call uncertain. Deletions cut 0 bases from V and 8 bases from J, with 11 bases between. CDR1 DFQATT and CDR2 SNEGSKA come from the germline V gene (reference sequence). The CDR3 length is 13 residues. The CDR3 nucleotides are TGCAGTGCTAGAGAGTTTGTGTTAGATGAGCAGTTCTTC. As protein: CSAREFVLDEQFF.

This clonotype was detected a few times. This rearrangement joins TRBV6-2 or TRBV6-3 to TRBJ1-2, with TRBD1 matching 7 bases. Germline V gene data show CDR1 as MNHEY and CDR2 as SVGEGT. V lost 6 bases, J lost 8 bases, and 6 bases stayed unmatched. There are 12 residues in the CDR3. CDR3 bases: TGTGCCAGCAGGAGACAGGGCGCGGGCTACACCTTC. Translated: CASRRQGAGYTF.

The chain is built from TRBV7-3 and TRBJ2-2; 9 bases are shared with TRBD2. Germline CDR1 is SGHTA and CDR2 is FQGTGA. The CDR3 extends over 15 amino acids. The V segment lost 5 bases and the J segment 1 base; nucleotides outside the gene matches: 2. The CDR3 loop is CASSRAGGNTGELFF. DNA of the CDR3: TGTGCCAGCAGCCGAGCGGGAGGGAACACCGGGGAGCTGTTTTTT.

This clonotype was seen at least ten times. This chain links TRBV7-2 with TRBJ2-1, with D uncertain. This CDR3 has 12 amino acids. V lost 3 bases to trimming and J lost 8 bases, with 8 bases between them. In germline, CDR1 is SGHTA, CDR2 FQGNSA. CDR3 region: CASSFARDEQFF. The CDR3 nucleotides are TGTGCCAGCAGCTTTGCCCGTGATGAGCAGTTCTTC.

This clonotype appeared many times. The V call is TRBV11-1, the J call TRBJ2-7; 10 positions match TRBD2. The CDR3 sequence is 14 residues long. V was pared by 4 bases and J by 3 bases, with 3 bases of the junction left unmatched. The germline V gene encodes CDR1 SGHAT and CDR2 FQDESV (reference sequence). In DNA form, the CDR3 reads TGTGCCAGCAGCTCGGGACTAGCGATCTACGAGCAGTACTTC. It specifies CASSSGLAIYEQYF.

In this sample, this clonotype turned up many times. The J gene is TRBJ2-7, the V gene TRBV27; 9 bases agree with TRBD1. Germline V gene lookup returns CDR1 MNHEY and CDR2 SMNVEV (reference sequence). The CDR3 loop spans 15 amino acids. With V trimmed by 5 bases and J by 3 bases, 8 bases remained unmatched. CDR3 amino acids: CASSTSDRGGYEQYF. The CDR3 DNA is TGTGCCAGCAGTACGAGCGACAGGGGGGGCTACGAGCAGTACTTC.

This clonotype was detected many times. The chain recombines TRBV11-1 with TRBJ2-7; the match to TRBD2 covers 8 bases. Trimming at V came to 5 bases and at J to 6 bases, leaving 12 bases not matched to a gene. This CDR3 comprises 15 residues. CDR1 SGHAT and CDR2 FQDESV come from the germline V gene (reference sequence). The CDR3 nucleotides read TGTGCCAGCAGCCCACTAGCGGTGGCGCCTCTCGAGCAGTACTTC. Residues: CASSPLAVAPLEQYF.

This clonotype was found many times. The genes are TRBV27 and TRBJ2-7, with a possible D match to TRBD2 (7 bases). The germline gives CDR1 MNHEY, CDR2 SMNVEV (reference sequence). The germline V and J ends were trimmed by 5 bases and 3 bases, with 20 bases remaining between them. This CDR3 is 16 amino acids long. CDR3 sequence: CASSPSGGEVGYEQYF. CDR3 nucleotides: TGTGCCAGCAGTCCCTCGGGGGGCGAGGTGGGCTACGAGCAGTACTTC.

This clonotype was found many times. This rearrangement joins TRBV18 to TRBJ1-4; D not resolved. The CDR3 runs to 13 residues. The V end lost 4 bases, the J end lost 7 bases, and 10 bases lay between the germline ends. CDR1 KGHSH and CDR2 LQKENI come from the germline V gene. CDR3 amino acids: CASSQRTGEKLFF. The DNA of the CDR3 is TGTGCCAGCTCACAGCGGACTGGTGAAAAACTGTTTTTT.

This clonotype was found many times. The chain employs TRBV7-3 and TRBJ1-1; 7 nucleotides align to TRBD1. There are 16 residues in the CDR3. Germline CDR1 and CDR2: SGHTA and FQGTGA. V gave up 1 base and J gave up 0 bases; unmatched junction bases: 5. The CDR3 nucleotides read TGTGCCAGCAGCTTAAGAGGGGGCCCCATGAACACTGAAGCTTTCTTT. This encodes CASSLRGGPMNTEAFF.

This clonotype appeared a few times. The chain uses TRBV4-3 and TRBJ2-1; D remains unclear. V lost 6 bases, J lost 4 bases, and 13 bases lay in between. The CDR3 runs to 14 residues. In germline, CDR1 is LGHNA, CDR2 YSLEER. This CDR3 is CASSPYLGYNEQFF. The CDR3 nucleotides read TGCGCCAGCAGTCCGTATCTGGGATACAATGAGCAGTTCTTC.

This clonotype came up a few times. V gene TRBV6-4 combines with J gene TRBJ1-5; possibly TRBD1 for D (6 bases). CDR3 length equals 15 residues. V lost 6 bases to trimming and J lost 0 bases, with 12 bases between them. Germline assignment: CDR1 MRHNA and CDR2 SNTAGT. CDR3 amino acids: CASRSDSYSNQPQHF. For the CDR3, the DNA is TGTGCCAGCAGATCGGACAGCTATAGCAATCAGCCCCAGCATTTT.

This clonotype was seen repeatedly, ten times or more. The V gene is TRBV2, the J gene TRBJ2-3; no reliable D call. CDR1 and CDR2 from the germline V gene are SNHLY and FYNNEI. Trimming removed 11 bases at V and 5 bases at J, with 11 bases between. The CDR3 covers 11 residues. The CDR3 protein is CAPRWGDTQYF. In nucleotides, the CDR3 is TGTGCCCCCCGGTGGGGAGATACGCAGTATTTT.

This clonotype was observed many times. The chain couples TRBV20-1 to TRBJ1-2; D gene uncertain. CDR3 size: 13 residues. V lost 5 bases to trimming and J lost 6 bases, with 16 bases between them. Germline V gene data show CDR1 as DFQATT and CDR2 as SNEGSKA (reference sequence). Here the CDR3 reads CSASPTEVDGYTF. CDR3 nucleotide sequence: TGCAGTGCTTCTCCGACGGAAGTTGATGGCTACACCTTC.

The sample holds many counts of this clonotype. The chain uses TRBV15 and TRBJ2-7; the D is unclear. The germline gives CDR1 LNHNV, CDR2 YYDKDF (reference sequence). V lost 1 base to trimming and J lost 2 bases, with 6 bases between them. This CDR3 is 13 amino acids long. The CDR3 here is CATSRGGTYEQYF. The CDR3 DNA follows: TGTGCCACCAGCAGAGGGGGAACCTACGAGCAGTACTTC.

This clonotype was observed a few times. The CDR3 loop is CASSLVSRPHHTEAFF. The CDR3 DNA sequence: TGTGCCAGCAGCTTAGTATCCAGGCCTCACCACACTGAAGCTTTCTTT. The chain joins TRBV7-9 to TRBJ1-1, with D unresolved. V was pared by 1 base and J by 3 bases, with 15 bases between. Germline V gene lookup returns CDR1 SEHNR and CDR2 FQNEAQ (reference sequence). The length of the CDR3 is 16 residues.

This clonotype has at least ten counts. V and J are TRBV7-3 and TRBJ2-7, with 9 bases identical to TRBD2. V lost 4 bases, J lost 6 bases, and 4 bases stayed unmatched. The CDR3 totals 13 residues. Germline V lookup: CDR1 SGHTA, CDR2 FQGTGA. CDR3 in DNA: TGTGCCAGCAGCTGGGCTAGCGGGGCCGAGCAGTACTTC. Protein product: CASSWASGAEQYF.

There are many counts of this clonotype. This chain uses TRBV2 with TRBJ2-7, with a tentative D call TRBD1 (6 bases). The CDR3 covers 16 residues. Germline loops: CDR1 SNHLY, CDR2 FYNNEI. Trimming took off 6 bases at V and 4 bases at J, with 22 bases between the two ends. CDR3 region: CASSLPRRGGAYEQYF. The CDR3 DNA is TGTGCCAGCAGCCTTCCTCGGCGTGGGGGCGCGTACGAGCAGTACTTC.

In its sample, this clonotype was seen a few times. The CDR3 reads CATSDLKIAGLHGEETQYF. The CDR3 coding sequence is TGTGCCACCAGTGATTTAAAGATAGCGGGGCTTCATGGGGAAGAGACCCAGTACTTC. V usage is TRBV24-1 and J usage is TRBJ2-5, with 8 positions matching TRBD2. This CDR3 spans 19 amino acids. After removal of 1 base from V and 3 bases from J, the junction contained 15 bases not matched to a gene. Germline values: CDR1 KGHDR, CDR2 SFDVKD.